These 25 T cell receptor beta chains share one sample of origin, sequenced in a study of circulating CD8 cells and anti-PD-1 response in melanoma. From live CD3+CD8+TCRalphabeta+ cells, four PD-1 and/or TIGIT subsets were sorted. Each library started from roughly 15 ng of total RNA using the QIAseq Immune Repertoire TCR panel. TCRdb re-derived calls from the reads in MiXCR, one entry per CDR3 protein. The sample records several hundred distinct CDR3 sequences, approximately 9% being singletons. This material consisted of CD8+ T cells from PBMCs, taken at baseline or after one month of anti-PD-1 therapy (not recorded which). These receptors came from a human donor with melanoma.

The chain has TRBV7-3 and TRBJ2-7; D possibly corresponds to TRBD1 (7 bases). The germline CDR1 and CDR2 sequences are SGHTA and FQGTGA. This CDR3 is 13 amino acids long. Trimming left V 6 bases short and J 4 bases short, with 13 bases between. The CDR3 protein is CASSPSGGYEQYF. CDR3 nucleotide sequence: TGTGCCAGCAGTCCCTCAGGGGGGTACGAGCAGTACTTC.

This clonotype is termed medium-sized (0.01 to 0.1%). This rearrangement joins TRBV28 to TRBJ2-1; D remains unclear. The CDR3 runs to 15 residues. Looked up from germline, CDR1 is MDHEN and CDR2 is SYDVKM. Trimming took 2 bases from V and 7 from J, leaving 15 bases between them. For the CDR3, the DNA is TGTGCCAGCAGTTTAGATCTGAGTCCCCTAAATGAGCAGTTCTTC. This translates into CASSLDLSPLNEQFF.

By sample fraction, this clonotype is medium-sized. The genes are TRBV19 and TRBJ1-5; weak D call: TRBD1 (6 bases). Per the germline V gene, CDR1 is LNHDA and CDR2 is SQIVND (reference sequence). CDR3 length: 14 residues. Trimming left V 7 bases short and J 3 bases short, with 13 bases between. CDR3 nucleotide sequence: TGTGCCAGTACCATAGGGGGGTTCAATCAGCCCCAGCATTTT. This encodes CASTIGGFNQPQHF.

By its share, this clonotype is large. This chain joins TRBV29-1 and TRBJ2-1, with TRBD2 as a possible D gene (6 bases). Germline CDR1 and CDR2: SQVTM and ANQGSEA. This CDR3 is 15 amino acids long. The V and J ends lost 0 bases and 7 bases respectively, with 16 bases between them. In DNA, the CDR3 is TGCAGCGTTGAAGAGGGACTCCAGGAGGTTAATGAGCAGTTCTTC. Amino acid sequence: CSVEEGLQEVNEQFF.

This clonotype has only a few counts. J is TRBJ2-7 and V is TRBV29-1; 8 bases match TRBD2. The CDR3 length is 13 residues. Germline CDR1 SQVTM, CDR2 ANQGSEA. V trimming: 4 bases; J trimming: 2 bases; junction bases outside the gene matches: 4. CDR3 sequence reads: CSVGGSGAYEQYF. The CDR3 bases are TGCAGCGTTGGGGGTAGCGGGGCCTACGAGCAGTACTTC.

This clonotype is classed as medium-sized. The chain has TRBV19 and TRBJ1-1, with D unresolved. Germline values: CDR1 LNHDA, CDR2 SQIVND (reference sequence). This CDR3 has 13 residues. With 7 bases removed from V and 0 bases from J, the gap between germline ends came to 9 bases. Here the CDR3 reads CASTWTLNTEAFF. The CDR3 DNA is TGTGCCAGTACGTGGACCTTGAACACTGAAGCTTTCTTT.

In its sample, this clonotype ranks as medium-sized. This is likely a read error, given that the CDR3 carries no conserved phenylalanine or tryptophan at its end. The V call is TRBV2, the J call TRBJ2-7; 9 positions match TRBD1. CDR3 size: 14 residues. The J segment lost 2 bases and the V segment lost 6 bases, leaving 5 bases of the junction unmatched. Per germline, CDR1 SNHLY and CDR2 FYNNEI. Here the CDR3 reads CASSGQGTAYEQYL. The DNA for the CDR3 is TGTGCCAGCAGCGGACAGGGGACGGCCTACGAGCAGTACCTC.

This clonotype is judged medium-sized. Here the CDR3 reads CASTTNPPGELFF. CDR3 coding DNA: TGTGCCAGTACCACCAACCCCCCCGGGGAGCTGTTTTTT. V gene TRBV19 combines with J gene TRBJ2-2; no clear D. CDR1 LNHDA and CDR2 SQIVND come from the germline V gene (reference sequence). There are 13 residues in the CDR3. Trimming took 7 bases from V and 6 from J, leaving 12 bases between them.

This clonotype qualifies as medium-sized (0.01 to 0.1%). The CDR3 here is CASSETGGAYNEQFF. Written as DNA, the CDR3 is TGTGCCAGCAGTGAGACAGGGGGAGCCTACAATGAGCAGTTCTTC. V usage is TRBV25-1 and J usage is TRBJ2-1; 9 bases are shared with TRBD1. This CDR3 is built from 15 residues. Germline-derived CDR1 and CDR2 are MGHDK and SYGVNS. After removal of 3 bases from V and 2 bases from J, the junction contained 2 bases not matched to a gene.

This clonotype was counted only a few times. The rearrangement uses TRBV5-6 and TRBJ1-1, with D possibly TRBD1 on 6 matching bases. The germline V gene encodes CDR1 SGHDT and CDR2 YYEEEE. V lost 3 bases, J lost 5 bases, and 23 bases lay in between. The CDR3 extends over 17 amino acids. The CDR3: CASSSPDSGFRRTEAFF. The CDR3 region has the DNA TGTGCCAGCAGCTCCCCGGACAGTGGCTTTCGAAGGACTGAAGCTTTCTTT.

For this clonotype: A much larger clone lies one base from this, so it may be a read error. The chain joins TRBV19 to TRBJ2-5, with no clear D. V dropped 6 bases and J dropped 5 bases, with 19 bases sitting between them. The CDR3 is 15 residues long. The germline V gene encodes CDR1 LNHDA and CDR2 SQIVND (reference sequence). Here the CDR3 DNA reads TGTGCCAGTAGGCATACTCCGAGGTCCATGGAGACCCAGTACTTC. It yields the protein CASRHTPRSMETQYF. The full variable domain, its missing parts supplied by reference TRBV19 and TRBJ2-5, is DGGITQSPKYLFRKEGQNVTLSCEQNLNHDAMYWYRQDPGQGLRLIYYSQIVNDFQKGDIAEGYSVSREKKESFPLTVTSAQKNPTAFYLCASRHTPRSMETQYFGPGTRLLVL.

A few counts support this clonotype. This chain uses TRBV4-1 with TRBJ2-1; TRBD2 aligns across 15 bases. CDR3 length: 15 residues. V was clipped by 4 bases and J by 10 bases; unmatched bases: 5. Germline V gene sequence: CDR1 MGHRA, CDR2 YSYEKL. CDR3 residues: CASSREGTSGGEQFF. In DNA, the CDR3 is TGCGCCAGCAGCCGAGAAGGGACTAGCGGGGGGGAGCAGTTCTTC.

This chain connects TRBV7-8 to TRBJ2-7, with TRBD1 identical over 8 bases. The CDR3 spans 15 residues. In germline, CDR1 is SGHVS, CDR2 FQNEAQ. J gave up 6 bases and V 1 base, and 8 bases lay outside the gene matches. The DNA of the CDR3 is TGTGCCAGCAGCTTAGATGGAGGCAGGGGGCGCGAGCAGTACTTC. This gives the protein CASSLDGGRGREQYF.

This clonotype occurred a few times. This chain uses TRBV21-1 with TRBJ2-3; TRBD2, the table's D call, was not compared with the DNA. TRBV21-1 is a pseudogene segment. The CDR3 has 16 amino acids. In nucleotides, the CDR3 is TGTGCCAGCAGCGAATCGGAGGTTCCTAGCACAGATACGCAGTATTTT. This translates into CASSESEVPSTDTQYF.

The table lists this clonotype with a few counts. The V and J genes are TRBV7-3 and TRBJ2-1, with 7 bases matching TRBD2. The germline CDR1 and CDR2 sequences are SGHTA and FQGTGA. J lost 0 bases, V lost 2 bases, and 13 bases had no gene match. This CDR3 spans 19 amino acids. CDR3 coding DNA: TGTGCCAGCAGCTTATCCCCTGTTGGGCGGGGGTTCTCCTACAATGAGCAGTTCTTC. Translation gives CASSLSPVGRGFSYNEQFF.

This clonotype was seen more than once but under ten times. This chain joins TRBV29-1 and TRBJ2-7; 11 nucleotides match TRBD2. Trimming took 5 bases from V and 5 from J; bases not matched to a gene: 8. The CDR3 extends over 14 amino acids. CDR1 is SQVTM, CDR2 ANQGSEA, per germline. CDR3 sequence reads: CSVTLAGGTHEQYF. CDR3 coding DNA: TGCAGCGTTACTCTAGCGGGGGGTACCCACGAGCAGTACTTC.

This sequence joins TRBV19 and TRBJ2-7; D remains ambiguous. There are 15 residues in the CDR3. V was shortened by 2 bases and J by 0 bases, with 11 bases between the two germline ends. The germline CDR1 and CDR2 sequences are LNHDA and SQIVND (reference sequence). The CDR3 spells CASSISDAPSYEQYF. CDR3 nucleotide sequence: TGTGCCAGTAGTATATCCGACGCACCCTCCTACGAGCAGTACTTC.

By share, this clonotype counts as medium-sized. This rearrangement joins TRBV29-1 to TRBJ2-7, with D uncertain. The V end lost 8 bases, the J end lost 5 bases, and 7 bases lay between the germline ends. Germline V gene data show CDR1 as SQVTM and CDR2 as ANQGSEA. The CDR3 has 9 residues. The CDR3 reads CSLLHEQYF. The CDR3 DNA is TGCAGCCTTCTCCACGAGCAGTACTTC.

This clonotype is termed medium-sized. The V and J genes are TRBV5-6 and TRBJ2-3; perhaps TRBD2 as D (6 bases). This CDR3 has 12 amino acids. The germline CDR1 and CDR2 sequences are SGHDT and YYEEEE. Trimming stripped 5 bases from V and 7 bases from J, with 11 bases between. The CDR3 region has the DNA TGTGCCAGCAGTCAGGAGGGTAATACGCAGTATTTT. It encodes CASSQEGNTQYF.

This clonotype was seen a few times. The rearrangement joins TRBV4-1 to TRBJ2-5, with 7 nucleotides matching TRBD1. Germline V CDR1 and CDR2: MGHRA, YSYEKL. J lost 2 bases, V lost 4 bases, and 4 bases had no gene match. The CDR3 contains 14 residues. CDR3 coding DNA: TGCGCCAGCAGCCTAGACAGGGAACAAGAGACCCAGTACTTC. Its translation is CASSLDREQETQYF.

This clonotype is medium-sized (0.01 to 0.1%) in the sample. The V call is TRBV5-4, the J call TRBJ2-7, with D unclear. Trimming cost V 1 base and J 0 bases, with 8 bases left between them. Looked up from germline, CDR1 is SGHNT and CDR2 is YYREEE (reference sequence). This CDR3 has 14 amino acids. The CDR3 sequence is CASSLTGSSYEQYF. DNA for the CDR3: TGTGCCAGCAGCTTGACGGGCAGCTCCTACGAGCAGTACTTC.

This clonotype was seen more than once but under ten times. J is TRBJ2-7 and V is TRBV27, with TRBD1 matching 8 bases. The germline V gene encodes CDR1 MNHEY and CDR2 SMNVEV (reference sequence). CDR3 length: 17 amino acids. V gave up 8 bases and J gave up 2 bases; unmatched junction bases: 17. Here the CDR3 DNA reads TGTGCCAGCGCCGGGCAGGGGGCTAGCGTTTTTACCTACGAGCAGTACTTC. Protein sequence: CASAGQGASVFTYEQYF.

This clonotype is categorized as medium-sized. The chain has TRBV20-1 and TRBJ2-2; no clear D gene. Trimming cost V 3 bases and J 1 base, with 9 bases left between them. CDR3 length equals 14 residues. Germline-derived CDR1 and CDR2 are DFQATT and SNEGSKA (reference sequence). CDR3 region: CSARPFGNTGELFF. As DNA, the CDR3 is TGCAGTGCTAGGCCTTTTGGGAACACCGGGGAGCTGTTTTTT.

Points on this clonotype: One end of the junction fails to match germline, which may point to a read error. The V gene is TRBV27, the J gene TRBJ1-1, with D perhaps TRBD1 (5 bases). Germline CDR1 MNHEY, CDR2 SMNVEV (reference sequence). The CDR3 consists of 14 residues. CDR3 loop: CAGSLLGENTEASF. The CDR3, as DNA: TGTGCCGGCAGTTTATTAGGGGAGAACACTGAAGCTTCCTTT.

By sample share, this clonotype is large. This rearrangement joins TRBV7-8 to TRBJ2-4; D is ambiguous. Per the germline V gene, CDR1 is SGHVS and CDR2 is FQNEAQ. The V end was cut by 5 bases, the J end by 6 bases, with 8 bases between. This CDR3 is built from 12 residues. CDR3 nucleotides: TGTGCCAGCAGCGCAGAGCGAAACATTCAGTACTTC. Its protein product is CASSAERNIQYF. Full variable domain (missing parts from reference TRBV7-8 and TRBJ2-4): GAGVSQSPRYKVAKRGQDVALRCDPISGHVSLFWYQQALGQGPEFLTYFQNEAQLDKSGLPSDRFFAERPEGSVSTLKIQRTQQEDSAVYLCASSAERNIQYFGAGTRLSVL.